This T cell receptor beta chain comes out of a study of shared clonotypes between healthy human individuals (dated by TCRdb to between 2020 and 2021). Regarding the study in general: The cohort included a few men and a couple of women between 18 and 49 years of age. For each donor, CD4 naive and CD4 memory were each run on three plates, CD8 naive on two plates, and CD8 memory on one plate. To estimate repertoire size and how much clonotype sharing occurs between individuals, the study deeply sequenced the blood TCR repertoires of five healthy adults. Libraries were prepared and TCR repertoires were sequenced by different laboratories using diverse techniques, in order to increase sequencing depth and limit assay-specific biases. Between about 0.85 and 9.5 billion PBMCs per donor were obtained by leukapheresis. Points the paper makes about the study in general: Sampling was restricted to blood, and TCR repertoires in tissues likely differ from the TCR repertoires found in blood. Because the study included a small number of donors, the genetic and exposure-history diversity represented was limited. Sharing across a handful of donors was observed for around 5% of naive CD4, 3.5% of naive CD8, 2% to 2.5% of memory CD4, and 0.4% of memory CD8 clonotypes. Estimated clonotype richness was generally larger for naive than for memory subsets. Even with the large sequencing depth, rarefaction of the sorted-subset datasets indicated that sequencing was incomplete. Higher generation probabilities were observed for clonotypes shared by all four sorted-subset donors than for non-shared clonotypes. Based on pairwise subsampling, the degree of clonotype sharing among donors was expected to be affected by sequencing depth.

The donors were healthy, HIV-negative adults with no recently reported acute infections or vaccinations. Only Caucasian adults living in Nashville, Tennessee, USA were represented among the donors. CD4+ T cells were enriched by magnetic negative selection; naive cells were then positively selected on CD45RA, and the negative fraction formed the memory subset. Blood was collected by leukapheresis, and PBMCs were isolated by Ficoll-Histopaque density gradient centrifugation and then cryopreserved in liquid nitrogen vapor phase. Analytical flow cytometry was used to check the purity and quantity of every magnetically sorted T cell population. Genomic DNA was isolated from each sorted fraction and quantified by UV absorbance on a Nanodrop 2000c. Using the deep immunoSEQ assay, multiplex PCR amplified TCR CDR3 regions from genomic DNA. Genomic DNA extracted from each cell subset was distributed evenly over all wells of several immunoSEQ 96-well plates, and each plate served as one replicate. Each replicate PCR for sorted subsets received approximately 220 ng genomic DNA, equal to roughly 30,000 T cell genomes. The purified libraries were quantified using a Qubit 3.0 fluorometer, sized with a Bioanalyzer 2100, and then quantified again using the KAPA Library Quantification kit. Every immunoSEQ 96-well plate was sequenced on a dedicated single-read 150-cycle Illumina NextSeq 550 flow cell. In the source study's methods: Because the immunoSEQ output held only junctional sequences and lacked quality scores, the filtering could not match the filtering applied to full-length reads. Sequences were annotated with PyIR, a Python wrapper for IgBLAST v1.9, using IMGT germline references to assign V/J genes and CDR3. Reads with weak V/J assignments (E-value above 1e-6), missing CDR3, stop codons, out-of-frame junctions, or ambiguous translated residues were removed. V3J clonotypes were defined as sequences sharing the same inferred V gene, J gene, and CDR3 amino acid sequence. Percentage overlap between repertoires was computed as shared unique clonotypes divided by the size of the smaller repertoire. Repertoire richness was assessed with RTK rarefaction, the Chao1 estimator, and Recon v2.1 estimates of unobserved clonotypes. Generation probabilities for all TCRbeta clonotypes obtained by the gDNA method from a few donors were computed using OLGA. TCRdb carries this immuneACCESS record with in-frame sequences only. Its versions omit some clonotypes, under half of them owing to an unresolved V gene in the studies checked, with the rest unexplained. The DNA gave D and trimming, while V, J and clone size come from that table. The sample table lists some 1.5 million clones, approximately 96% of them with a count of one. The ten largest make up approximately 1.2% of the sample.

Concerning this clone: Its binding antigen is unknown. Per-nucleotide qualities are absent, and no much larger clonotype sits a single base away.

The sequence came from a man aged 30 to 39 in good health. Sequencing was carried out using naive CD4+ T cells sorted from blood. This sample's cell subset or site label indicates: CD45RA+ positively selected.

DNA sequence: TGTGCTAGTGGTTTGTCGCACAGGGGTTTGGTCAGCTCCTACAATGAGCAGTTCTTC. Its coded protein is CASGLSHRGLVSSYNEQFF. The rearranged chain carries TRBV12-5 and TRBJ2-1; 7 bases in the middle match TRBD1. The germline V and J ends show losses of 2 bases and 0 bases respectively, and no gene match explains 13 bases of the junction. The germline V gene sets CDR1 to LGHNT and CDR2 to FRNRAP. The CDR3 runs 19 residues from the cysteine to the phenylalanine. Only the CDR3 region is kept as DNA, spanning 57 bases read in frame from base 1.